This TCR beta chain is drawn from a study of T-cell reconstitution after alpha-beta-depleted transplantation in children. Germline V CDR1 and CDR2: SQVTM, ANQGSEA. This CDR3 contains 12 residues. The ends were cut back, 8 bases at V and 8 bases at J, with 16 bases in the middle. Preparing the TCRbeta library involved the use of unique molecular identifiers. TCRdb analysed the PCR reads with MiXCR anew, one entry per CDR3 protein. Seen here are roughly 400,000 distinct CDR3 sequences, just over 20% observed once, and the top ten hold approximately 3.8%. This clonotype was recorded many times. The sample here was PBMCs from the stem cell graft donor, taken from the stem cell graft. The J gene is TRBJ2-1, the V gene TRBV29-1; D gene unclear. This sequence originates from a human donor who donated a stem cell graft to a child with acute myeloid leukemia. DNA for the CDR3: TGCAGCTCTTTACACGGGTACCATGAGCAGTTCTTC. As protein: CSSLHGYHEQFF.